Given below is one T cell receptor (beta chain) in context. The table came from immunoSEQ multiplex PCR; TCRdb's copy has only in-frame clones and leaves some out. The sample lists over 150,000 clones, more than 75% seen once, with about a tenth in the top ten. In germline, CDR1 is LNHDA, CDR2 SQIVND (reference sequence). V lost 5 bases, J lost 1 base, and 12 bases stayed unmatched. The CDR3 runs to 17 residues. The data were obtained in a study of blood T cell repertoires in COVID-19. Study information: Acute-phase and convalescent COVID-19 samples originated in the United States, Italy and Spain. PBMCs, B-cell-depleted T cells, or T cells provided the cDNA or gDNA that made up the material.

The chain is built from TRBV19 and TRBJ1-2; 8 bases fit TRBD1. This TCR was recovered from a woman in her 70s with COVID-19, enrolled during active disease. What was sequenced was peripheral blood. The DNA for the CDR3 is TGTGCCAGTAGTCCCCGGACAGGGACCATACTTAACTATGGCTACACCTTC. Its translation is CASSPRTGTILNYGYTF.